Many counts were recorded for the clone carrying this T cell receptor (beta chain). Its antigen is as yet unknown. The entry originates in a study of glioma-infiltrating T cells. Study results and limitations: Non-neoplastic patients had below-expected tissue-blood divergence, while all gliomas exceeded expectation. Very few CDR3 sequences were shared between tissue and blood.

Unmatched junction bases numbered 10, after V lost 8 bases and J lost 7 bases. Germline CDR1 and CDR2: ENHRY and SYGVKD. This CDR3 contains 13 residues. Using RNA template, CDR3s of TCR alpha and beta were amplified with iRepertoire arm-PCR. MiXCR, run by TCRdb on the multiplex PCR reads, gives a single entry per CDR3 protein. Found here are 3,500 to 5,500 distinct CDR3 sequences, roughly a quarter of them singletons; the top ten hold roughly 8.8%. The specimen was glioma tissue, nonneoplastic brain tissue, or PBMCs (not recorded which). This receptor was taken from a human donor with low-grade glioma or glioblastoma, undergoing nonglioma brain surgery, or in good health (not recorded which). The rearrangement joins TRBV10-3 to TRBJ2-7, with TRBD2 identical over 8 bases. CDR3: CAISQSGGREQYF. The CDR3 nucleotides read TGTGCCATCTCTCAATCGGGGGGGAGAGAGCAGTACTTC.